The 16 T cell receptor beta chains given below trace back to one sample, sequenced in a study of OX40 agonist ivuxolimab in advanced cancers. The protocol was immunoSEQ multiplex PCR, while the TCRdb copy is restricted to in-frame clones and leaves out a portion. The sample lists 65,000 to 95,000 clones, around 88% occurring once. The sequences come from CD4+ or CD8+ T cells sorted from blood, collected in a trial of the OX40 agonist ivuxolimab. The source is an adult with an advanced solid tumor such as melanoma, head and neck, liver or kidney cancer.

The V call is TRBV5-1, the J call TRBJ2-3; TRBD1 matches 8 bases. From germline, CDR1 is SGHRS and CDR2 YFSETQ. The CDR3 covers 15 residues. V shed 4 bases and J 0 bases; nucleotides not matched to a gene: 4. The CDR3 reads CASSGTGLSTDTQYF. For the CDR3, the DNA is TGCGCCAGCAGCGGGACAGGCCTGAGCACAGATACGCAGTATTTT.

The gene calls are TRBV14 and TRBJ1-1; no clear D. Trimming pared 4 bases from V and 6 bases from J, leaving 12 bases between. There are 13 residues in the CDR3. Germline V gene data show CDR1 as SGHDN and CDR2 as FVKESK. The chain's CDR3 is CASSPTAGAEAFF. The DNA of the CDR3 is TGTGCCAGCAGCCCCACCGCGGGCGCTGAAGCTTTCTTT.

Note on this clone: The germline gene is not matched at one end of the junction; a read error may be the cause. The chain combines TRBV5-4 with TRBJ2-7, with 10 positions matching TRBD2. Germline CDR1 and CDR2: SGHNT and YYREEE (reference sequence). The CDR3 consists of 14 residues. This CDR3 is CAGSVAGGQYEQYF. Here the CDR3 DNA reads TGTGCCGGCAGCGTAGCGGGAGGACAGTACGAGCAGTACTTC.

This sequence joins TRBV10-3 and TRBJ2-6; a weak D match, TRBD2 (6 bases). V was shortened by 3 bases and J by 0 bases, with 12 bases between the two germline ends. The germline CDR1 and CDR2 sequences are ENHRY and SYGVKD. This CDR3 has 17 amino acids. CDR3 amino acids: CAISEAGPSSGANVLTF. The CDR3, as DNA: TGTGCCATCAGTGAAGCGGGTCCCAGCTCTGGGGCCAACGTCCTGACTTTC.

The CDR3: CASSLYRGPNEQYF. The CDR3 nucleotides read TGTGCCAGCAGCTTATACAGGGGGCCCAACGAGCAGTACTTC. The chain employs TRBV11-2 and TRBJ2-7, with 9 nucleotides matching TRBD1. V trimming: 2 bases; J trimming: 5 bases; junction bases outside the gene matches: 4. CDR3 length equals 14 residues. The V gene's germline CDR1 is SGHAT and CDR2 FQNNGV.

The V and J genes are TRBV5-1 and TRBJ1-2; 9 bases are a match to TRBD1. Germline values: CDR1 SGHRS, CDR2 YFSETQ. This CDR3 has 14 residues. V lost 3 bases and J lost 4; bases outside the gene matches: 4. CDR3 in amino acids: CASSSTGGSYGYTF. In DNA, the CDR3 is TGCGCCAGCAGCTCGACAGGGGGAAGCTATGGCTACACCTTC. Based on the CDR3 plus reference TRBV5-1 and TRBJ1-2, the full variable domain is KAGVTQTPRYLIKTRGQQVTLSCSPISGHRSVSWYQQTPGQGLQFLFEYFSETQRNKGNFPGRFSGRQFSNSRSEMNVSTLELGDSALYLCASSSTGGSYGYTFGSGTRLTVV.

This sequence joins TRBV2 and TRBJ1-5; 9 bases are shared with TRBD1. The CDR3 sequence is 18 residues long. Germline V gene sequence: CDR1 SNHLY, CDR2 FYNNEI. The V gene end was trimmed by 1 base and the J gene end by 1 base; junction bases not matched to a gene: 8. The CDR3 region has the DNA TGTGCCAGCAGTGAAGGTTGGTTGGGGACAGGGAGCAATCAGCCCCAGCATTTT. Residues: CASSEGWLGTGSNQPQHF. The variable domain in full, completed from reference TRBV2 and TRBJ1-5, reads EPEVTQTPSHQVTQMGQEVILRCVPISNHLYFYWYRQILGQKVEFLVSFYNNEISEKSEIFDDQFSVERPDGSNFTLKIRSTKLEDSAMYFCASSEGWLGTGSNQPQHFGDGTRLSIL.

Written as DNA, the CDR3 is TGTGCCAGCAGCTTACGATCGGAGAGCACTGAAGCTTTCTTT. Residues: CASSLRSESTEAFF. The rearrangement uses TRBV7-9 and TRBJ1-1; D gene unclear. CDR1 is SEHNR, CDR2 FQNEAQ, per germline (reference sequence). V lost 2 bases and J 4 bases, leaving 11 bases between the germline ends. The CDR3 spans 14 residues.

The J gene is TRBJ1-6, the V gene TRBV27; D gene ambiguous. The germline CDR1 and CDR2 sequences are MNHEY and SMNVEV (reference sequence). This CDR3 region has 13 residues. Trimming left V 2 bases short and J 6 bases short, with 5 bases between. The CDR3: CASSLTVNSPLHF. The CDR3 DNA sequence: TGTGCCAGCAGTTTAACAGTTAATTCACCCCTCCACTTT.

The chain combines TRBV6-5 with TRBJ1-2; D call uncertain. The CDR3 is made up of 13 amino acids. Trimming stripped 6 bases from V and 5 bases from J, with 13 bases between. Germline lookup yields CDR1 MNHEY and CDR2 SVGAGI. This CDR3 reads CASRALEEYGYTF. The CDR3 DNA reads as TGTGCCAGCAGGGCGTTAGAGGAATATGGCTACACCTTC.

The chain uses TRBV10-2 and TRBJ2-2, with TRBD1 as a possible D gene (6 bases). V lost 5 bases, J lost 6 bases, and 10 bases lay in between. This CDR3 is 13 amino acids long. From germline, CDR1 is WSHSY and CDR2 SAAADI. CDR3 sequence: CASSKQGPGELFF. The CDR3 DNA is TGCGCCAGCAGTAAACAGGGCCCCGGGGAGCTGTTTTTT.

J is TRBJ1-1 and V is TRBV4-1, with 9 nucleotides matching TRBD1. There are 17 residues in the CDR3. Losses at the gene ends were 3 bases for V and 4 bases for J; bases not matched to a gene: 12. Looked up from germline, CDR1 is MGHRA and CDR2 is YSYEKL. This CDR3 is CASSQPITGGAGTEAFF. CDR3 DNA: TGCGCCAGCAGCCAGCCCATTACAGGGGGCGCGGGCACTGAAGCTTTCTTT.

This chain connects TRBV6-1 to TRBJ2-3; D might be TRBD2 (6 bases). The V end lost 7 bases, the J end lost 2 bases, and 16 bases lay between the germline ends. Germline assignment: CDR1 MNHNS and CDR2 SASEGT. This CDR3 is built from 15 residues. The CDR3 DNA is TGTGCCAGCACCGAAGGGACTTCTCCCACAGATACGCAGTATTTT. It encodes CASTEGTSPTDTQYF.

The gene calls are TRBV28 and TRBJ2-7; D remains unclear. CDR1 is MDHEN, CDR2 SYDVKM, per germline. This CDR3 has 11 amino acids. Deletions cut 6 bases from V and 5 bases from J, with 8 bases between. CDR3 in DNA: TGTGCCAGCAGCCTAGTAGACGAGCAGTACTTC. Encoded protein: CASSLVDEQYF.

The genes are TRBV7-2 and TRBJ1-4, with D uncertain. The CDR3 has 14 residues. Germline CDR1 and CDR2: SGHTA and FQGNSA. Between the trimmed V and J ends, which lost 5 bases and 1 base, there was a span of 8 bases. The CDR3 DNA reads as TGTGCCAGCAGCCCTTACAGAACTAATGAAAAACTGTTTTTT. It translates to CASSPYRTNEKLFF.

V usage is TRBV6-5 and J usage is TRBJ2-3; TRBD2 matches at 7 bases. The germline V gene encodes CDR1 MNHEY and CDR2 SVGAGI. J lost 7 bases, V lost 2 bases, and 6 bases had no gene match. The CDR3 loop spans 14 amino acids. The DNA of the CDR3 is TGTGCCAGCAGTTACGGGGGGGGTTTATATACGCAGTATTTT. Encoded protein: CASSYGGGLYTQYF.